What follows are 23 T cell receptor beta chains derived from one specimen sequenced in a study of OX40 agonist ivuxolimab in advanced cancers. Sequencing was performed with immunoSEQ multiplex PCR; in TCRdb, only in-frame clones are kept and a portion is missing. The table lists under 40,000 clones, around 80% of them singletons. This material consisted of CD4+ or CD8+ T cells sorted from blood, taken in a trial of the OX40 agonist ivuxolimab. All receptors derive from an adult with an advanced solid tumor such as melanoma, head and neck, liver or kidney cancer.

The chain uses TRBV4-1 and TRBJ1-1; the D is unclear. There are 15 residues in the CDR3. Germline lookup yields CDR1 MGHRA and CDR2 YSYEKL. Trimming pared 1 base from V and 1 base from J, leaving 10 bases between. CDR3 coding DNA: TGCGCCAGCAGCCAAGGGGCAGGCTCGAACACTGAAGCTTTCTTT. This gives the protein CASSQGAGSNTEAFF.

J is TRBJ2-3 and V is TRBV7-3; the D is unclear. Germline assignment: CDR1 SGHTA and CDR2 FQGTGA. The CDR3 is made up of 14 amino acids. Trimming took 2 bases from V and 5 from J, leaving 11 bases between them. Written as DNA, the CDR3 is TGTGCCAGCAGCTTAGGGGTTAGGCGAGATACGCAGTATTTT. Its protein product is CASSLGVRRDTQYF.

This rearrangement joins TRBV6-6 to TRBJ1-1, with 8 bases that match TRBD1. The CDR3 consists of 14 residues. Germline CDR1 MNHNY, CDR2 SVGAGI (reference sequence). With 8 bases clipped from V and 1 base from J, the junction kept 6 bases outside the gene matches. The CDR3 reads CASVTDRANTEAFF. The CDR3 nucleotides read TGTGCCAGCGTTACGGACAGGGCGAACACTGAAGCTTTCTTT.

A few counts support this clone. The chain recombines TRBV9 with TRBJ1-2; D might be TRBD1 (5 bases). Trimming left V 7 bases short and J 2 bases short, with 9 bases between. Germline loops: CDR1 SGDLS, CDR2 YYNGEE. The CDR3 loop spans 12 amino acids. CDR3 amino acids: CASAEGNYGYTF. CDR3 sequence (DNA): TGTGCCAGCGCGGAGGGGAACTATGGCTACACCTTC.

This chain uses TRBV7-7 with TRBJ2-2; 8 nucleotides agree with TRBD1. Germline CDR1 reads SSHAT; CDR2 reads FNYEAQ (reference sequence). J lost 8 bases, V lost 5 bases, and 7 bases had no gene match. The CDR3 totals 14 residues. The CDR3 here is CASSPRQGTGELFF. The CDR3 region has the DNA TGTGCCAGCAGCCCGAGACAGGGGACGGGGGAGCTGTTTTTT.

This chain connects TRBV12-5 to TRBJ2-2, with 10 bases aligning to TRBD2. CDR3 length equals 17 residues. The V gene's germline CDR1 is LGHNT and CDR2 FRNRAP. Trimming cost V 0 bases and J 5 bases; bases outside gene matches: 6. CDR3 in amino acids: CASGLVGRGLATGELFF. The CDR3 bases are TGTGCTAGTGGTTTGGTAGGAAGGGGACTAGCGACCGGGGAGCTGTTTTTT.

The table lists this clone with a count of one. The rearrangement joins TRBV16 to TRBJ2-5; 7 bases map to TRBD2. Germline V gene lookup returns CDR1 KGHSY and CDR2 FQNENV. The CDR3 has 14 residues. Trimming at V came to 2 bases and at J to 7 bases, leaving 7 bases not matched to a gene. The CDR3 spells CASSQAAGLVTQYF. As DNA, the CDR3 is TGTGCCAGCAGCCAAGCAGCGGGACTCGTGACCCAGTACTTC.

This clone has only a few counts. This rearrangement joins TRBV5-6 to TRBJ2-1, with 13 bases fitting TRBD2. The CDR3 is 17 residues long. Germline CDR1 SGHDT, CDR2 YYEEEE. V shed 5 bases and J 1 base; nucleotides not matched to a gene: 6. CDR3 residues: CASRRTSGGLSYNEQFF. The CDR3 nucleotides are TGTGCCAGCAGAAGGACTAGCGGGGGTCTATCCTACAATGAGCAGTTCTTC.

The chain couples TRBV19 to TRBJ1-5, with a weak D call TRBD1 (6 bases). CDR3 length: 14 amino acids. Deletions cut 11 bases from V and 3 bases from J, with 17 bases between. Germline V lookup: CDR1 LNHDA, CDR2 SQIVND (reference sequence). CDR3 bases: TGTGCCTCGAAGGGGGATAGGTTCAATCAGCCCCAGCATTTT. Translated: CASKGDRFNQPQHF.

The chain joins TRBV18 to TRBJ2-5, with D hard to call. Germline values: CDR1 KGHSH, CDR2 LQKENI. The CDR3 consists of 11 residues. Trimming cost V 1 base and J 3 bases, with 0 bases left between them. The CDR3 DNA sequence: TGTGCCAGCTCACCACAAGAGACCCAGTACTTC. This gives the protein CASSPQETQYF.

The CDR3 DNA follows: TGTGCCAGTAGTATTGGGGGGACTAGCGGACAAGAGACCCAGTACTTC. It encodes CASSIGGTSGQETQYF. The gene calls are TRBV19 and TRBJ2-5; 11 bases are shared with TRBD2. This CDR3 has 16 residues. CDR1 and CDR2 (germline): LNHDA, SQIVND (reference sequence). The V gene end was trimmed by 3 bases and the J gene end by 2 bases; junction bases not matched to a gene: 5.

V gene TRBV7-2 combines with J gene TRBJ2-5; perhaps D is TRBD1 or TRBD2 (5 bases each). Per germline, CDR1 SGHTA and CDR2 FQGNSA. Trimming removed 6 bases at V and 2 bases at J, with 19 bases between. The CDR3 consists of 16 residues. This chain's CDR3 is CASRGPPATAQETQYF. The CDR3 DNA sequence: TGTGCCAGCAGGGGACCTCCGGCCACGGCTCAAGAGACCCAGTACTTC.

V is TRBV18 and J is TRBJ1-1; a possible D gene is TRBD1 (5 bases). V was shortened by 1 base and J by 3 bases, with 15 bases between the two germline ends. The germline V gene has CDR1 KGHSH and CDR2 LQKENI. The CDR3 runs 16 residues. CDR3 sequence reads: CASSPLSLGGYTEAFF. DNA of the CDR3: TGTGCCAGCTCACCACTCTCCCTCGGGGGATACACTGAAGCTTTCTTT.

The V and J genes are TRBV28 and TRBJ2-7; 15 nucleotides match TRBD2. Per the germline V gene, CDR1 is MDHEN and CDR2 is SYDVKM. J gave up 0 bases and V 5 bases, and 2 bases lay outside the gene matches. CDR3 length: 16 amino acids. The CDR3 loop reads CASSLGLAGGSYEQYF. CDR3 bases: TGTGCCAGCAGTCTGGGACTAGCGGGAGGCTCCTACGAGCAGTACTTC.

The rearrangement joins TRBV6-1 to TRBJ1-5, with TRBD1 matching over 10 bases. The CDR3 runs to 17 residues. The germline V gene has CDR1 MNHNS and CDR2 SASEGT. The ends lost 5 bases at V and 2 bases at J; junction bases unmatched: 9. The CDR3 loop reads CASSKGTGVGGNQPQHF. DNA of the CDR3: TGTGCCAGCAGTAAAGGGACAGGGGTTGGCGGCAATCAGCCCCAGCATTTT.

The chain combines TRBV7-2 with TRBJ2-7; tentatively, D is TRBD1 or TRBD2 (5 bases each). Germline CDR1 is SGHTA and CDR2 is FQGNSA. The CDR3 consists of 14 residues. Trimming cost V 5 bases and J 10 bases, with 21 bases left between them. CDR3 residues: CASSPTRGPYGQYF. CDR3 coding DNA: TGTGCCAGCAGCCCCACCCGGGGACCCTACGGACAGTACTTC.

V and J are TRBV18 and TRBJ1-2; no reliable D call. Germline assignment: CDR1 KGHSH and CDR2 LQKENI. Trimming left V 0 bases short and J 8 bases short, with 10 bases between. This CDR3 is built from 13 residues. DNA for the CDR3: TGTGCCAGCTCACCACCGTTACGGCCGGGCTACACCTTC. Encoded protein: CASSPPLRPGYTF.

J is TRBJ1-1 and V is TRBV28; D might be TRBD1 (5 bases). This CDR3 has 11 amino acids. CDR1 is MDHEN, CDR2 SYDVKM, per germline. V shed 4 bases and J shed 8 bases, with 8 bases lying between them. For the CDR3, the DNA is TGTGCCAGCAGTTCGAGACAGGAAGCTTTCTTT. Its protein product is CASSSRQEAFF. Filled out from reference TRBV28 and TRBJ1-1, the complete variable domain reads DVKVTQSSRYLVKRTGEKVFLECVQDMDHENMFWYRQDPGLGLRLIYFSYDVKMKEKGDIPEGYSVSREKKERFSLILESASTNQTSMYLCASSSRQEAFFGQGTRLTVV.

V is TRBV30 and J is TRBJ1-3; no definite D call. The germline V gene has CDR1 GTSNPN and CDR2 SVGIG (reference sequence). V shed 3 bases and J shed 1 base, with 10 bases lying between them. This CDR3 is 14 amino acids long. The CDR3 bases are TGTGCCTGGAGACCCTCGGGGTCTGGAAACACCATATATTTT. Translating gives CAWRPSGSGNTIYF.

A single count supports this clone. The rearrangement joins TRBV6-5 to TRBJ1-2, with 9 bases matching TRBD1. CDR1 MNHEY and CDR2 SVGAGI come from the germline V gene. V shed 4 bases, J shed 4 bases, and the junction held 7 bases outside the gene matches. The CDR3 spans 15 residues. CDR3 DNA: TGTGCCAGCAGTTCAACGGGACAGGGCGCCTATGGCTACACCTTC. It codes for CASSSTGQGAYGYTF.

V gene TRBV6-1 combines with J gene TRBJ2-7; D is ambiguous. V was cut by 2 bases and J by 4 bases, with 9 bases left in between. The length of the CDR3 is 13 residues. From germline, CDR1 is MNHNS and CDR2 SASEGT. CDR3 DNA sequence: TGTGCCAGCAGTGAATGGACCGCATACGAGCAGTACTTC. Its translation is CASSEWTAYEQYF.

The chain recombines TRBV30 with TRBJ1-5; D is perhaps TRBD1 (6 bases). V gave up 0 bases and J gave up 2 bases, with 8 bases separating them. The germline gives CDR1 GTSNPN, CDR2 SVGIG (reference sequence). This CDR3 region has 14 residues. CDR3 in DNA: TGTGCCTGGAGTGTAGAGGGGGGCAATCAGCCCCAGCATTTT. As protein: CAWSVEGGNQPQHF. The entire variable domain, with the rest obtained from reference TRBV30 and TRBJ1-5, is as follows: SQTIHQWPATLVQPVGSPLSLECTVEGTSNPNLYWYRQAAGRGLQLLFYSVGIGQISSEVPQNLSASRPQDRQFILSSKKLLLSDSGFYLCAWSVEGGNQPQHFGDGTRLSIL.

This clone was observed a few times. The chain has TRBV6-5 and TRBJ1-2; possible D gene TRBD1, 5 bases. CDR1 is MNHEY, CDR2 SVGAGI, per germline. The V gene lost 0 bases and the J gene lost 1 base, with 9 bases spanning the gap. The CDR3 consists of 15 residues. CDR3 sequence: CASSYSLDINYGYTF. The DNA for the CDR3 is TGTGCCAGCAGTTACTCACTGGACATTAACTATGGCTACACCTTC.